The 10 T cell receptor beta chains below come from one sample, sequenced in a study of cytomegalovirus exposure and HLA in healthy donors. Sequencing used immunoSEQ multiplex PCR; TCRdb keeps in-frame clones, though not all of them. The repertoire includes hundreds of thousands of clones, around four fifths of them detected once, and around 5.6% sits in the top ten. Sequenced: PBMCs. These receptors originate from a woman in her late teens or twenties in good health and CMV-seronegative.

Here the CDR3 reads CASSLSRSGTYEQYF. CDR3 sequence (DNA): TGTGCCAGCAGCTTAAGTCGATCAGGGACCTACGAGCAGTACTTC. This sequence joins TRBV7-9 and TRBJ2-7; D may be TRBD1 (5 bases). Trimming left V 2 bases short and J 2 bases short, with 13 bases between. The CDR3 is made up of 15 amino acids. CDR1 and CDR2 from the germline V gene are SEHNR and FQNEAQ (reference sequence).

The chain combines TRBV6-5 with TRBJ1-1, with D maybe TRBD1 (5 bases). The CDR3 runs 12 residues. The V end was cut by 7 bases, the J end by 10 bases, with 16 bases between. Germline V gene lookup returns CDR1 MNHEY and CDR2 SVGAGI. CDR3 sequence reads: CASTKGQGIAFF. The DNA for the CDR3 is TGTGCCAGCACCAAGGGGCAGGGTATAGCTTTCTTT.

The chain has TRBV28 and TRBJ1-2, with TRBD1 identical over 7 bases. Germline loops: CDR1 MDHEN, CDR2 SYDVKM. V dropped 6 bases and J dropped 6; count of bases not matched to a gene: 16. This CDR3 has 16 amino acids. The CDR3 sequence is CASRLAIGQATHGYTF. The CDR3, as DNA: TGTGCCAGCAGGCTGGCCATCGGACAGGCTACTCATGGCTACACCTTC.

The chain carries TRBV2 and TRBJ2-2, with 7 bases matching TRBD2. Germline CDR1 is SNHLY and CDR2 is FYNNEI. The CDR3 runs to 17 residues. V dropped 4 bases and J dropped 4; count of bases not matched to a gene: 12. DNA for the CDR3: TGTGCCAGCAGTGTAAGGGCTAGCGGCATGCTCACCGGGGAGCTGTTTTTT. It encodes CASSVRASGMLTGELFF.

The rearrangement uses TRBV7-3 and TRBJ2-3; D possibly corresponds to TRBD1 (6 bases). Trimming took off 3 bases at V and 2 bases at J, with 15 bases between the two ends. The CDR3 is made up of 16 amino acids. The germline V gene has CDR1 SGHTA and CDR2 FQGTGA. CDR3 protein: CASSFRPDRSTDTQYF. As DNA, the CDR3 is TGTGCCAGCAGCTTTCGCCCAGACAGGTCCACAGATACGCAGTATTTT.

The V gene is TRBV2, the J gene TRBJ2-2, with 7 positions matching TRBD2. The CDR3 runs 16 residues. J lost 2 bases, V lost 3 bases, and 6 bases had no gene match. CDR1 and CDR2 from the germline V gene are SNHLY and FYNNEI. In nucleotides, the CDR3 is TGTGCCAGCAGTGACCTATCTAGCGGTAACACCGGGGAGCTGTTTTTT. Translation gives CASSDLSSGNTGELFF.

The chain combines TRBV4-1 with TRBJ2-7; 7 nucleotides align to TRBD2. From germline, CDR1 is MGHRA and CDR2 YSYEKL. Unmatched junction bases numbered 7, after V lost 6 bases and J lost 5 bases. The CDR3 is made up of 13 amino acids. CDR3 DNA sequence: TGCGCCAGCAGTCCTGGGGGGGTTAACGAGCAGTACTTC. It yields the protein CASSPGGVNEQYF.

The chain's CDR3 is CASRDPNEKLFF. CDR3 in DNA: TGTGCCAGCAGGGACCCCAATGAAAAACTGTTTTTT. This rearrangement joins TRBV6-6 to TRBJ1-4, with D hard to call. The germline gives CDR1 MNHNY, CDR2 SVGAGI (reference sequence). This CDR3 region has 12 residues. Trimming took off 6 bases at V and 5 bases at J, with 7 bases between the two ends.

The chain has TRBV25-1 and TRBJ2-7; 9 bases map to TRBD1. The length of the CDR3 is 13 residues. V dropped 8 bases and J dropped 4; count of bases not matched to a gene: 6. CDR1 and CDR2 from the germline V gene are MGHDK and SYGVNS. The CDR3 region is CASAGQGPYEQYF. CDR3 bases: TGTGCCAGCGCGGGACAGGGCCCTTACGAGCAGTACTTC.

This clone was seen only once. The rearrangement uses TRBV7-3 and TRBJ2-2; 11 nucleotides match TRBD2. The CDR3 contains 17 residues. Unmatched junction bases numbered 9, after V lost 5 bases and J lost 4 bases. Germline-derived CDR1 and CDR2 are SGHTA and FQGTGA. CDR3 in amino acids: CASSPRLAGNPTGELFF. CDR3 DNA: TGTGCCAGCAGCCCACGACTAGCGGGAAATCCCACCGGGGAGCTGTTTTTT. The full variable domain, its missing parts supplied by reference TRBV7-3 and TRBJ2-2, is GAGVSQTPSNKVTEKGKYVELRCDPISGHTALYWYRQSLGQGPEFLIYFQGTGAADDSGLPNDRFFAVRPEGSVSTLKIQRTERGDSAVYLCASSPRLAGNPTGELFFGEGSRLTVL.